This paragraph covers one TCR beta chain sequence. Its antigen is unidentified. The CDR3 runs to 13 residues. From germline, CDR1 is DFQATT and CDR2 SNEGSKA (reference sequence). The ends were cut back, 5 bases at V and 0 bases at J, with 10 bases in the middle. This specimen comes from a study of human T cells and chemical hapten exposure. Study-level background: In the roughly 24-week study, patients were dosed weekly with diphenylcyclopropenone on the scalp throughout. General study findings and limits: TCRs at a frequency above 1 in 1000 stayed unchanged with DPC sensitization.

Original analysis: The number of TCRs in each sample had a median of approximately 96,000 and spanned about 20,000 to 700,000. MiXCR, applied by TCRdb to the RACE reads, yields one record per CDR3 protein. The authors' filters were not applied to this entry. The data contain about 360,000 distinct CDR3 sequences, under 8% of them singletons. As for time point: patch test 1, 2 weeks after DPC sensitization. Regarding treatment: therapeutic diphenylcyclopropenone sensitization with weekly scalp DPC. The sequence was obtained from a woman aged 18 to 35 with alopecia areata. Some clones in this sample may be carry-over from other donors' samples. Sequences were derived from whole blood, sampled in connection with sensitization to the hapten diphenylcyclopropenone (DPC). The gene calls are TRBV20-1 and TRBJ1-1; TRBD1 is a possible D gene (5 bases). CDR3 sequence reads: CSAETDMNTEAFF. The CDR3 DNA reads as TGCAGTGCTGAGACAGATATGAACACTGAAGCTTTCTTT.